The clone carrying this TCR beta chain was seen once. Trimming removed 3 bases from V and 0 bases from J, with 20 bases in between. The CDR3 length is 19 residues. This sample was taken from a study of T cells of healthy individuals. In TCRdb, the 5' RACE reads were re-called with MiXCR into one record per CDR3 protein. In the table there are about 40,000 distinct CDR3 sequences, approximately 4.5% of which are singletons. This receptor was obtained from a human donor in good health. The chain links TRBV23-1 to TRBJ2-2, with D hard to call. TRBV23-1 is recorded as an ORF, its role being uncertain. The chain's CDR3 is CASSQSALNQESNTGELFF. The CDR3 DNA reads TGCGCCAGCAGTCAGTCGGCTTTAAACCAGGAGTCGAACACCGGGGAGCTGTTTTTT.